Listed here are 11 T cell receptor beta chains from one sample, sequenced in a study of T cell repertoires and HLA-DP antigens. Antigen specificity for these receptors is unknown. The method was immunoSEQ multiplex PCR; TCRdb's version includes in-frame clones alone and lacks a portion of them. The data show around 100,000 clones, nearly 95% seen once. The sample consisted of CD4+ T cells from PBMCs. These receptors came from a woman aged 18-29 years in good health and CMV-seronegative.

V is TRBV18 and J is TRBJ2-7, with 11 bases lining up with TRBD2. The CDR3 length is 15 residues. From germline, CDR1 is KGHSH and CDR2 LQKENI. After removal of 4 bases from V and 4 bases from J, the junction contained 6 bases not matched to a gene. CDR3 DNA sequence: TGTGCCAGCTCACAGGGGACTAGCGGCTGGTACGAGCAGTACTTC. Amino acid sequence: CASSQGTSGWYEQYF.

The chain carries TRBV4-2 and TRBJ2-3, with 10 positions matching TRBD1. The CDR3 contains 15 residues. The germline V gene encodes CDR1 LGHNA and CDR2 YNFKEQ. J was trimmed by 3 bases and V by 4 bases; bases with no gene match: 4. The DNA for the CDR3 is TGTGCCAGCAGCCCGACAGGGGGCTTTACAGATACGCAGTATTTT. Translated, it gives CASSPTGGFTDTQYF.

The V gene is TRBV4-3, the J gene TRBJ1-2, with TRBD1 matching over 7 bases. Germline V lookup: CDR1 LGHNA, CDR2 YSLEER. This CDR3 region has 15 residues. J gave up 7 bases and V 2 bases, and 10 bases lay outside the gene matches. CDR3 DNA: TGCGCCAGCAGCCAATTTGACAGGGAAGGAGGTGGCTACACCTTC. Translated: CASSQFDREGGGYTF.

The J gene is TRBJ2-7, the V gene TRBV2; maybe TRBD1 (5 bases). Germline V gene sequence: CDR1 SNHLY, CDR2 FYNNEI. V lost 8 bases to trimming and J lost 4 bases, with 12 bases between them. The CDR3 is 12 amino acids. CDR3 coding DNA: TGTGCCAGCGCCAGGGTGGGGTACGAGCAGTACGTC. As protein: CASARVGYEQYV.

The chain is built from TRBV5-1 and TRBJ2-5, with 7 bases lining up with TRBD1. Trimming took 0 bases from V and 1 from J; bases not matched to a gene: 9. The germline V gene encodes CDR1 SGHRS and CDR2 YFSETQ. The CDR3 totals 17 residues. CDR3 DNA sequence: TGCGCCAGCAGCTTGGCCGGCGTAGCAGGGGGCCAAGAGACCCAGTACTTC. This codes for CASSLAGVAGGQETQYF.

The chain links TRBV20-1 to TRBJ2-3; D ambiguous. Germline loops: CDR1 DFQATT, CDR2 SNEGSKA (reference sequence). V was shortened by 6 bases and J by 4 bases, with 8 bases between the two germline ends. CDR3 size: 11 residues. The CDR3 bases are TGCAGTGCGGCTAGAGCAGATACGCAGTATTTT. It yields the protein CSAARADTQYF.

This clone has only a few counts. The V and J genes are TRBV19 and TRBJ2-6; D is perhaps TRBD1 (6 bases). The CDR3 covers 15 residues. Germline V gene lookup returns CDR1 LNHDA and CDR2 SQIVND (reference sequence). Between the trimmed V and J ends, which lost 7 bases and 3 bases, there was a span of 13 bases. CDR3: CASTKQGSGANVLTF. Written as DNA, the CDR3 is TGTGCCAGTACCAAACAGGGTAGTGGGGCCAACGTCCTGACTTTC.

The chain couples TRBV30 to TRBJ2-7; D is undetermined. V gave up 3 bases and J gave up 6 bases, with 9 bases separating them. CDR1 is GTSNPN and CDR2 is SVGIG in the germline V gene (reference sequence). The CDR3 sequence is 11 residues long. CDR3 bases: TGTGCCTGGAGCCTCTTTGGCGAGCAGTACTTC. It translates to CAWSLFGEQYF. Combining the CDR3 with reference TRBV30 and TRBJ2-7 gives the whole variable domain SQTIHQWPATLVQPVGSPLSLECTVEGTSNPNLYWYRQAAGRGLQLLFYSVGIGQISSEVPQNLSASRPQDRQFILSSKKLLLSDSGFYLCAWSLFGEQYFGPGTRLTVT.

The J gene is TRBJ2-7, the V gene TRBV9; D may be TRBD1 (5 bases). The germline V gene has CDR1 SGDLS and CDR2 YYNGEE. This CDR3 contains 12 residues. Between the trimmed V and J ends, which lost 7 bases and 3 bases, there was a span of 11 bases. CDR3 sequence: CASLLQGYEQYF. The CDR3 nucleotides read TGTGCCAGCCTACTTCAGGGCTACGAGCAGTACTTC.

The chain combines TRBV4-3 with TRBJ2-7, with D unclear. With 0 bases removed from V and 4 bases from J, the gap between germline ends came to 16 bases. Germline-derived CDR1 and CDR2 are LGHNA and YSLEER. The CDR3 has 16 amino acids. CDR3 nucleotide sequence: TGCGCCAGCAGCCAAGAAAGAAGGGCCTTGGGGTACGAGCAGTACGTC. It encodes CASSQERRALGYEQYV.

This chain connects TRBV5-1 to TRBJ1-1; a possible D gene is TRBD1 (5 bases). V was cut by 0 bases and J by 4 bases, with 13 bases left in between. Germline V gene data show CDR1 as SGHRS and CDR2 as YFSETQ. This CDR3 spans 15 amino acids. Written as DNA, the CDR3 is TGCGCCAGCAGCTTGGCACAGGTCGGGGGCACTGAAGCTTTCTTT. It specifies CASSLAQVGGTEAFF.